The text below deals with one TCR beta chain. Treatment in this sample: preoperative locoregional IRX-2 cytokine immunotherapy. Samples came from a phase Ib trial of preoperative locoregional IRX-2 cytokine immunotherapy. The sample originates from a study of preoperative IRX-2 immunotherapy in early breast cancer. Sequenced by immunoSEQ multiplex PCR; TCRdb stores in-frame clones only, minus some. The sample lists about 24,000 clones, roughly 90% occurring once. Germline loops: CDR1 SGHDT, CDR2 YYEEEE. V lost 4 bases to trimming and J lost 9 bases; unmatched junction nucleotides: 8. This CDR3 spans 13 amino acids.

The sequence was collected from a human donor with breast cancer. Sequencing used tumor tissue, obtained after IRX-2 immunotherapy. V and J are TRBV5-6 and TRBJ1-1; TRBD1 matches 8 bases. The CDR3 is CASSPRTGWKAFF. The DNA of the CDR3 is TGTGCCAGCAGCCCACGGACAGGGTGGAAAGCTTTCTTT.